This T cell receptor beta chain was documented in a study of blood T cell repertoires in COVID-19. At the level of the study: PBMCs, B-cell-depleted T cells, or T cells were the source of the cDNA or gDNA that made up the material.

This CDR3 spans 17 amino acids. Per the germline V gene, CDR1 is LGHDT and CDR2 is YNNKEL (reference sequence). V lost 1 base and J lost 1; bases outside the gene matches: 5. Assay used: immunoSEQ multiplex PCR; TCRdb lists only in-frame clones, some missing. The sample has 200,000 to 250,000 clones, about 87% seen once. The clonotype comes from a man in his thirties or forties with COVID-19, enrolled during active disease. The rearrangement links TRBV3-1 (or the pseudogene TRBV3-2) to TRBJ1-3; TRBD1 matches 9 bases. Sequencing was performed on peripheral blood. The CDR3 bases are TGTGCCAGCAGCCAAGGACCGGGACAGGGTTCTGGAAACACCATATATTTT. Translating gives CASSQGPGQGSGNTIYF.